The 32 T cell receptor beta chains in this list originate from one sample, sequenced in a study of regulatory T cells in long-lasting Graves disease. Assembly of TCR beta libraries relied on iRepertoire HTBI primers together with Arm-PCR of CDR3 regions. TCRdb passed the multiplex PCR reads through MiXCR, listing each CDR3 protein once. Among approximately 460,000 distinct CDR3 sequences listed, less than 20% were seen once. Time point described: newly diagnosed GD, antithyroid drugs for less than 3 months. The TCR library was made from RNA extracted from PBMCs. These data were likewise used in another study, on T cells in Graves' hyperthyroidism and ophthalmopathy.

Sequenced here: peripheral blood mononuclear cells (PBMCs), sampled at new diagnosis, from a patient treated with antithyroid drugs. The receptor source for this set is a woman aged 25-40 years with Graves disease.

The V call is TRBV10-2, the J call TRBJ2-1; no reliable D call. The CDR3 totals 12 residues. V was trimmed by 5 bases and J by 7 bases, leaving 9 bases between them. CDR1 is WSHSY and CDR2 is SAAADI in the germline V gene. The DNA for the CDR3 is TGCGCCAGCAGTATATCGTGGAATGAGCAGTTCTTC. Encoded protein: CASSISWNEQFF.

In its sample, this clonotype was seen many times. The junction shows a germline mismatch at one end, possibly a read error. CDR3 nucleotide sequence: TGTGCCAGCTCACTCGGGACATTTTCCTGCAATGAGCAGTTCTTC. It encodes CASSLGTFSCNEQFF. V is TRBV18 and J is TRBJ2-1; tentatively, D is TRBD1 (6 bases). CDR1 KGHSH and CDR2 LQKENI come from the germline V gene. This CDR3 contains 15 residues.

The chain is built from TRBV9 and TRBJ2-1, with 13 bases identical to TRBD2. From germline, CDR1 is SGDLS and CDR2 YYNGEE. V trimming: 3 bases; J trimming: 6 bases; junction bases outside the gene matches: 3. The CDR3 totals 15 residues. The CDR3 loop reads CASSGGLAGSNEQFF. The CDR3, as DNA: TGTGCCAGCAGCGGGGGACTAGCGGGGTCCAATGAGCAGTTCTTC.

At least ten counts were recorded for this clonotype. The rearrangement links TRBV27 to TRBJ1-1; TRBD1 matches 10 bases. The J segment lost 4 bases and the V segment lost 5 bases, leaving 16 bases of the junction unmatched. The length of the CDR3 is 18 residues. Germline CDR1 MNHEY, CDR2 SMNVEV (reference sequence). The CDR3 nucleotides are TGTGCCAGCAGTCAACCCTCAACCGGGACAGGGGTCCTCACTGAAGCTTTCTTT. It yields the protein CASSQPSTGTGVLTEAFF.

This clonotype was seen a few times. A read error is possible here, since a much larger clone lies one base away. The CDR3 loop is CASSYSMTNTEAFF. CDR3 DNA: TGTGCCAGCAGTTATAGTATGACGAACACTGAAGCTTTCTTT. The genes are TRBV6-2 or TRBV6-3 and TRBJ1-1, with no clear D. Trimming stripped 3 bases from V and 1 base from J, with 9 bases between. The CDR3 is 14 residues long. From germline, CDR1 is MNHEY and CDR2 SVGEGT.

This rearrangement joins TRBV7-3 to TRBJ2-2, with D uncertain. The V end lost 6 bases, the J end lost 6 bases, and 11 bases lay between the germline ends. CDR1 SGHTA and CDR2 FQGTGA come from the germline V gene. This CDR3 is built from 13 residues. The CDR3 coding sequence is TGTGCCAGCAGACCCAGCGACCCCGGGGAGCTGTTTTTT. This codes for CASRPSDPGELFF.

The chain employs TRBV20-1 and TRBJ2-1; D is ambiguous. V was clipped by 5 bases and J by 5 bases, with 13 bases between them. The germline V gene has CDR1 DFQATT and CDR2 SNEGSKA (reference sequence). The CDR3 totals 13 residues. The CDR3 DNA reads TGCAGTGCTCGCCCGGACGTGAACAATGAGCAGTTCTTC. Protein: CSARPDVNNEQFF.

The table lists this clonotype with many counts. The chain recombines TRBV11-2 with TRBJ2-3; D unresolved. This CDR3 spans 12 amino acids. The germline V gene has CDR1 SGHAT and CDR2 FQNNGV. The V end was cut by 6 bases, the J end by 6 bases, with 10 bases between. The CDR3, as DNA: TGTGCCAGCAGTGCCGACCCTGATACGCAGTATTTT. Its protein product is CASSADPDTQYF.

There are many counts of this clonotype. One end of the junction fails to match germline, which may point to a read error. CDR3 DNA: TGTGCCAGCAGTTTAGGCTTAGCGGGAGGGACCGTGGAGCTGTTTTTT. Its protein product is CASSLGLAGGTVELFF. The rearrangement links TRBV12-3 or TRBV12-4 to TRBJ2-2; 11 nucleotides align to TRBD2. The CDR3 is 16 residues long.

This clonotype was detected many times. The V and J genes are TRBV5-5 and TRBJ1-5; 10 bases fit TRBD1. The CDR3 covers 16 residues. The germline gives CDR1 SGHKS, CDR2 YYEKEE (reference sequence). The V and J ends lost 4 bases and 4 bases, in that order; junction bases with no gene match: 8. CDR3 in DNA: TGTGCCAGCAGCGCCGACAGGGGGCAATGGAATCAGCCCCAGCATTTT. Residues: CASSADRGQWNQPQHF.

At least ten counts were recorded for this clonotype. The chain has TRBV6-1 and TRBJ2-3; a weak D match, TRBD1 (5 bases). Per germline, CDR1 MNHNS and CDR2 SASEGT. The CDR3 is 15 residues long. Trimming removed 5 bases from V and 0 bases from J, with 12 bases in between. Here the CDR3 reads CASSPWGGSTDTQYF. DNA for the CDR3: TGTGCCAGCAGTCCTTGGGGCGGTAGCACAGATACGCAGTATTTT.

There are a few counts of this clonotype. The chain recombines TRBV6-1 with TRBJ1-3; D perhaps matches TRBD1 (6 bases). CDR1 is MNHNS and CDR2 is SASEGT in the germline V gene. The CDR3 runs to 14 residues. Trimming left V 6 bases short and J 2 bases short, with 11 bases between. CDR3 nucleotides: TGTGCCAGCAGCCCAGGACAGACTGGAAACACCATATATTTT. Protein: CASSPGQTGNTIYF.

In the case of this clonotype: A much larger clone lies one base from this, so it may be a read error. The chain carries TRBV30 and TRBJ2-4; D ambiguous. The J call may be mistaken, given a closer DNA end match to TRBJ2-5. CDR3 length: 10 amino acids. CDR1 and CDR2 from the germline V gene are GTSNPN and SVGIG (reference sequence). CDR3 sequence (DNA): TGTACCTGGGGTCGGGAGACCCAGTACTTC. This translates into CTWGRETQYF.

Note on this clonotype: A single base separates this from a much larger clone, so it may be a read error. As the CDR3 is not closed by the conserved phenylalanine or tryptophan, this likely results from a read error. V is TRBV7-9 and J is TRBJ2-7; D gene unclear. The V and J ends lost 8 bases and 3 bases respectively, with 5 bases between them. Germline V lookup: CDR1 SEHNR, CDR2 FQNEAQ (reference sequence). CDR3 length: 10 residues. DNA of the CDR3: TGTGCCAGCGGGTTCTACGAGCAGTACTCC. It is translated as CASGFYEQYS.

This clonotype appeared many times. The chain combines TRBV11-2 with TRBJ1-1; 7 nucleotides agree with TRBD1. The V gene end was trimmed by 2 bases and the J gene end by 1 base; junction bases not matched to a gene: 4. In germline, CDR1 is SGHAT, CDR2 FQNNGV. The CDR3 extends over 15 amino acids. DNA for the CDR3: TGTGCCAGCAGCTTATTTGGACAGGAGAACACTGAAGCTTTCTTT. This codes for CASSLFGQENTEAFF.

Ten or more counts support this clonotype. The V call is TRBV7-9, the J call TRBJ2-7; the D call may be TRBD1 or TRBD2 (6 bases each). This CDR3 is 13 amino acids long. Trimming removed 5 bases from V and 7 bases from J, with 15 bases in between. Germline loops: CDR1 SEHNR, CDR2 FQNEAQ (reference sequence). DNA for the CDR3: TGTGCCAGCAGCCCCCCGGGGGCGTGGGAGCAGTACTTC. It codes for CASSPPGAWEQYF. Filled out from reference TRBV7-9 and TRBJ2-7, the complete variable domain reads DTGVSQNPRHKITKRGQNVTFRCDPISEHNRLYWYRQTLGQGPEFLTYFQNEAQLEKSRLLSDRFSAERPKGSFSTLEIQRTEQGDSAMYLCASSPPGAWEQYFGPGTRLTVT.

This clonotype has a handful of counts. The chain couples TRBV7-2 to TRBJ2-1; perhaps D is TRBD1 or TRBD2 (5 bases each). There are 15 residues in the CDR3. Trimming stripped 5 bases from V and 3 bases from J, with 14 bases between. Germline V gene sequence: CDR1 SGHTA, CDR2 FQGNSA. This chain's CDR3 is CASSTGTRLYNEQFF. The CDR3 DNA reads as TGTGCCAGCAGCACCGGGACGCGCCTCTACAATGAGCAGTTCTTC.

At least ten counts were recorded for this clonotype. The rearrangement links TRBV7-9 to TRBJ2-5, with unresolved D. The germline V and J ends were trimmed by 8 bases and 5 bases, with 15 bases remaining between them. Germline V gives CDR1 SEHNR, CDR2 FQNEAQ (reference sequence). The CDR3 is made up of 13 amino acids. CDR3 residues: CASPHDLDETQYF. DNA for the CDR3: TGTGCCAGCCCCCACGACTTGGACGAGACCCAGTACTTC.

V usage is TRBV7-2 and J usage is TRBJ2-3, with 13 bases identical to TRBD2. CDR1 and CDR2 from the germline V gene are SGHTA and FQGNSA. Trimming removed 2 bases from V and 1 base from J; junction bases left unmatched: 15. The CDR3 runs 21 residues. CDR3: CASSLKIRGLAGRRGTDTQYF. The CDR3 bases are TGTGCCAGCAGCTTAAAAATCAGGGGACTAGCGGGAAGACGCGGCACAGATACGCAGTATTTT. Looking up the rest from reference TRBV7-2 and TRBJ2-3 gives the full variable domain: GAGVSQSPSNKVTEKGKDVELRCDPISGHTALYWYRQSLGQGLEFLIYFQGNSAPDKSGLPSDRFSAERTGGSVSTLTIQRTQQEDSAVYLCASSLKIRGLAGRRGTDTQYFGPGTRLTVL.

This clonotype was recorded many times. V is TRBV18 and J is TRBJ2-7; weak D call: TRBD2 (5 bases). This CDR3 is built from 14 residues. Looked up from germline, CDR1 is KGHSH and CDR2 is LQKENI. Deletions cut 1 base from V and 3 bases from J, with 10 bases between. CDR3 bases: TGTGCCAGCTCACCACGCCGGGAAGTCTACGAGCAGTACTTC. Protein: CASSPRREVYEQYF.

This chain joins TRBV6-1 and TRBJ2-3; no reliable D call. Trimming shortened V by 6 bases and J by 7 bases, and 8 bases separated the two germline ends. Germline values: CDR1 MNHNS, CDR2 SASEGT. The CDR3 covers 11 residues. In DNA form, the CDR3 reads TGTGCCAGCAGCCTGGCAAATACGCAGTATTTT. Its translation is CASSLANTQYF.

The sample holds many counts of this clonotype. V and J are TRBV5-1 and TRBJ2-7, with 12 bases that match TRBD2. This CDR3 comprises 14 residues. Trimming cost V 0 bases and J 6 bases; bases outside gene matches: 1. Per the germline V gene, CDR1 is SGHRS and CDR2 is YFSETQ. CDR3: CASSLGTSGTEQYF. CDR3 bases: TGCGCCAGCAGCTTGGGGACTAGCGGGACCGAGCAGTACTTC.

CDR3 DNA: TGCGCCAGCAGCCCCCTAGCGGGAGGGCCGGCAGATACGCAGTATTTT. Translation: CASSPLAGGPADTQYF. The V and J genes are TRBV4-1 and TRBJ2-3; 12 positions match TRBD2. The CDR3 loop spans 16 amino acids. With 4 bases clipped from V and 4 bases from J, the junction kept 6 bases outside the gene matches. The germline CDR1 and CDR2 sequences are MGHRA and YSYEKL.

Regarding this clonotype: One base away lies a much larger clone, so this may be a sequencing read error. The chain links TRBV15 to TRBJ2-3; the D gene is possibly TRBD1 (6 bases). V lost 8 bases and J 0 bases, leaving 15 bases between the germline ends. Germline CDR1 is LNHNV and CDR2 is YYDKDF (reference sequence). The length of the CDR3 is 15 residues. The CDR3 here is CATGGPGDSTDTQYF. The CDR3 bases are TGTGCCACCGGCGGCCCAGGGGATAGCACAGATACGCAGTATTTT.

This clonotype was observed many times. The chain couples TRBV2 to TRBJ1-5; a weak D match, TRBD1 (6 bases). V was cut by 6 bases and J by 0 bases, with 15 bases left in between. CDR3 length equals 16 residues. Germline V gene lookup returns CDR1 SNHLY and CDR2 FYNNEI. The CDR3 region has the DNA TGTGCCAGCAGGAGGACAGAGCCTTATAGCAATCAGCCCCAGCATTTT. Translating it yields CASRRTEPYSNQPQHF.

This clonotype came up many times. The rearrangement joins TRBV5-6 to TRBJ2-1; 13 bases align to TRBD2. The CDR3 spans 15 residues. Germline values: CDR1 SGHDT, CDR2 YYEEEE. The V and J ends lost 4 bases and 10 bases, in that order; junction bases with no gene match: 8. CDR3 bases: TGTGCCAGCAGCGCAGGACTAGCGGGAGTCAGGGAGCAGTTCTTC. Amino acid sequence: CASSAGLAGVREQFF.

The rearrangement joins TRBV5-1 to TRBJ2-7, with TRBD1 matching 9 bases. V lost 7 bases and J lost 3; bases outside the gene matches: 14. The CDR3 has 16 amino acids. Germline V gene sequence: CDR1 SGHRS, CDR2 YFSETQ. CDR3 in DNA: TGCGCCAGCGGAAAACTACCGGGACAGGGAAACTACGAGCAGTACTTC. It codes for CASGKLPGQGNYEQYF.

Only a few counts were recorded for this clonotype. This chain connects TRBV18 to TRBJ1-1, with 11 bases lining up with TRBD1. Unmatched junction bases numbered 7, after V lost 3 bases and J lost 4 bases. Germline lookup yields CDR1 KGHSH and CDR2 LQKENI. The CDR3 runs 16 residues. This CDR3 reads CASSPRTGGFGTEAFF. The DNA for the CDR3 is TGTGCCAGCTCACCCCGGACAGGGGGCTTCGGCACTGAAGCTTTCTTT.

This clonotype has ten or more counts. The gene calls are TRBV6-5 and TRBJ1-1, with 8 nucleotides matching TRBD1. J lost 4 bases, V lost 1 base, and 8 bases had no gene match. The CDR3 spans 16 residues. Per germline, CDR1 MNHEY and CDR2 SVGAGI. CDR3 amino acids: CASSYFLTGGTTEAFF. The CDR3 bases are TGTGCCAGCAGTTACTTCCTTACAGGGGGGACCACTGAAGCTTTCTTT.

This clonotype was seen a few times. The gene calls are TRBV5-4 and TRBJ2-7; 8 bases are a match to TRBD1. The CDR3 is 17 residues long. The V gene's germline CDR1 is SGHNT and CDR2 YYREEE (reference sequence). With V trimmed by 6 bases and J by 2 bases, 16 bases remained unmatched. The CDR3 DNA reads TGTGCCAGCAAGGGCACCGCCGGGACAGGAGCACCCTACGAGCAGTACTTC. This codes for CASKGTAGTGAPYEQYF. The full variable domain, completed using reference TRBV5-4 and TRBJ2-7, is ETGVTQSPTHLIKTRGQQVTLRCSSQSGHNTVSWYQQALGQGPQFIFQYYREEENGRGNFPPRFSGLQFPNYSSELNVNALELDDSALYLCASKGTAGTGAPYEQYFGPGTRLTVT.

Points on this clonotype: A read error may be the cause here, since a much bigger clone is one base away. The chain is built from TRBV5-1 and TRBJ2-7; 12 nucleotides align to TRBD1. The CDR3 loop spans 14 amino acids. CDR1 SGHRS and CDR2 YFSETQ come from the germline V gene. The CDR3 loop is CASRMGTGGKERYF. The CDR3 nucleotides are TGCGCCAGCAGAATGGGGACAGGGGGCAAAGAGCGGTACTTC.

This clonotype has a count of ten or more. The J gene is TRBJ2-2, the V gene TRBV9; unclear D gene. V was trimmed by 4 bases and J by 4 bases, leaving 8 bases between them. CDR1 is SGDLS, CDR2 YYNGEE, per germline. The CDR3 is made up of 13 amino acids. CDR3 in DNA: TGTGCCAGCAGCCCCCTCAGCACCGGGGAGCTGTTTTTT. Encoded protein: CASSPLSTGELFF. The full variable domain, rest sourced from reference TRBV9 and TRBJ2-2, is DSGVTQTPKHLITATGQRVTLRCSPRSGDLSVYWYQQSLDQGLQFLIQYYNGEERAKGNILERFSAQQFPDLHSELNLSSLELGDSALYFCASSPLSTGELFFGEGSRLTVL.